A single sample is the source of the 5 T cell receptor beta chains below, sequenced in a study of blood T cell repertoires in COVID-19. TCRdb's copy holds only in-frame clones and misses some; the assay was immunoSEQ multiplex PCR. The sample has about 110,000 clones, roughly nine tenths seen once. Sample: peripheral blood. The receptors originated from a woman of 80 years or more with acute or convalescent COVID-19.

The chain uses TRBV2 and TRBJ1-2; TRBD1 aligns across 8 bases. This CDR3 contains 14 residues. V lost 6 bases, J lost 4 bases, and 7 bases stayed unmatched. In germline, CDR1 is SNHLY, CDR2 FYNNEI. The DNA of the CDR3 is TGTGCCAGCAGCGCAGGGGGCCTGGGCTATGGCTACACCTTC. Amino acid sequence: CASSAGGLGYGYTF.

The V call is TRBV27, the J call TRBJ2-7; 7 bases align to TRBD2. This CDR3 is built from 16 residues. The ends lost 1 base at V and 1 base at J; junction bases unmatched: 7. The germline gives CDR1 MNHEY, CDR2 SMNVEV (reference sequence). The CDR3 region is CASSLLNSGGSYEQYF. CDR3 DNA sequence: TGTGCCAGCAGTTTATTGAATTCGGGGGGTTCCTACGAGCAGTACTTC.

The chain uses TRBV7-7 and TRBJ2-7, with D possibly TRBD1 on 6 matching bases. The CDR3 length is 13 residues. Trimming shortened V by 1 base and J by 6 bases, and 10 bases separated the two germline ends. CDR1 SSHAT and CDR2 FNYEAQ come from the germline V gene (reference sequence). CDR3 region: CASSLEVGGEQYF. The CDR3, as DNA: TGTGCCAGCAGCTTAGAGGTAGGGGGCGAGCAGTACTTC.

V and J are TRBV4-3 and TRBJ1-6; 7 nucleotides align to TRBD1. CDR1 and CDR2 (germline): LGHNA, YSLEER. The V and J ends lost 3 bases and 1 base, in that order; junction bases with no gene match: 6. The CDR3 totals 17 residues. This chain's CDR3 is CASSQTLDRSYNSPLHF. The CDR3 DNA is TGCGCCAGCAGCCAGACTCTGGACAGGTCCTATAATTCACCCCTCCACTTT.

The V call is TRBV19, the J call TRBJ2-3; weak D call: TRBD2 (6 bases). Germline V gene lookup returns CDR1 LNHDA and CDR2 SQIVND (reference sequence). The V and J ends lost 0 bases and 9 bases respectively, with 25 bases between them. The CDR3 has 18 amino acids. The CDR3 here is CASSIEGGGAGAPLTQYF. CDR3 bases: TGTGCCAGTAGTATAGAGGGAGGCGGGGCAGGTGCCCCTTTGACGCAGTATTTT.